The clone carrying this TCR beta chain was seen only a few times. What it binds is not known. The sample belongs to a study of a mutant IDH1 vaccine in newly diagnosed glioma. Study as a whole: Treated patients were roughly 60% male, roughly 38% female, mean age 40.4 years.

The time point: baseline, week 1 (first vaccination visit). As for treatment: pre-vaccination baseline after standard-of-care therapy. V lost 6 bases, J lost 1 base, and 9 bases lay in between. The CDR3 covers 13 residues. Germline loops: CDR1 MNHEY, CDR2 SMNVEV (reference sequence). The protocol was immunoSEQ multiplex PCR, while the TCRdb copy is restricted to in-frame clones and leaves out a portion. Of about 54,000 clones in the sample, approximately 80% were seen once. Study results and limitations: Vaccine-induced immune responses were detected in approximately 93% of patients.

The receptor was derived from a man between 18 and 35 years old with glioma. The chain uses TRBV27 and TRBJ1-1; D perhaps matches TRBD1 (6 bases). The source material was PBMCs, sampled from a glioma patient treated with radiotherapy, temozolomide or both. CDR3 sequence: CASRVQGNTEAFF. The CDR3 DNA reads as TGTGCCAGCAGGGTACAGGGGAACACTGAAGCTTTCTTT.